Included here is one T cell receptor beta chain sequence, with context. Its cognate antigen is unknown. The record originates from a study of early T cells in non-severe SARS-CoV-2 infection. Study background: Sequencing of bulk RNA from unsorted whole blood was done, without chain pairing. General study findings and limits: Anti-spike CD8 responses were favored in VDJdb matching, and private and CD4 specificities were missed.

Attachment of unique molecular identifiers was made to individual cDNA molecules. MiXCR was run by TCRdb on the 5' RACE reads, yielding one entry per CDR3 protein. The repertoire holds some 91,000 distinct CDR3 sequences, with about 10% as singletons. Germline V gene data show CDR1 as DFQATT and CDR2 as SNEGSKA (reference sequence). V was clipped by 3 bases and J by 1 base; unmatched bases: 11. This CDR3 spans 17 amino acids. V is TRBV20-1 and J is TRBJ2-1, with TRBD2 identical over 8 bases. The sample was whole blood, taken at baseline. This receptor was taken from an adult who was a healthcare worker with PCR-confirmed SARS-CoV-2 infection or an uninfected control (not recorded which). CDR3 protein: CSASVSSGSVSYNEQFF. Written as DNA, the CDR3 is TGCAGTGCTAGTGTGTCTAGCGGGTCAGTTTCCTACAATGAGCAGTTCTTC.